The 18 T cell receptor beta chains listed next were all sequenced from one sample in a study of cytomegalovirus exposure and HLA in healthy donors. Assay: immunoSEQ multiplex PCR; the TCRdb copy retains only in-frame clones and omits some. The data hold hundreds of thousands of clones, with over 80% observed a single time. Sequencing input: PBMCs. All receptors come from a woman in her late teens or twenties in good health and CMV-seronegative.

This chain uses TRBV5-6 with TRBJ2-5; TRBD1 is a possible D gene (6 bases). CDR3 length: 13 amino acids. Trimming pared 2 bases from V and 5 bases from J, leaving 10 bases between. Looked up from germline, CDR1 is SGHDT and CDR2 is YYEEEE. CDR3 DNA: TGTGCCAGCAGCTTTTGGGGGCGGGAGACCCAGTACTTC. Its protein product is CASSFWGRETQYF. Filled out from reference TRBV5-6 and TRBJ2-5, the complete variable domain reads DAGVTQSPTHLIKTRGQQVTLRCSPKSGHDTVSWYQQALGQGPQFIFQYYEEEERQRGNFPDRFSGHQFPNYSSELNVNALLLGDSALYLCASSFWGRETQYFGPGTRLLVL.

The chain couples TRBV11-2 to TRBJ1-2, with TRBD1 identical over 8 bases. The ends lost 6 bases at V and 4 bases at J; junction bases unmatched: 10. In germline, CDR1 is SGHAT, CDR2 FQNNGV. The CDR3 is 15 residues long. Here the CDR3 DNA reads TGTGCCAGCAGACAAAACAGGGGACAGGCCTATGGCTACACCTTC. Translated: CASRQNRGQAYGYTF.

This sequence joins TRBV2 and TRBJ1-2; 8 nucleotides line up with TRBD1. The V gene's germline CDR1 is SNHLY and CDR2 FYNNEI. Losses at the gene ends were 4 bases for V and 1 base for J; bases not matched to a gene: 8. This CDR3 is built from 16 residues. CDR3 nucleotides: TGTGCCAGCAGTGCGGGGACAGGAAACCTTAACTATGGCTACACCTTC. Encoded protein: CASSAGTGNLNYGYTF.

This clone occurred once. This rearrangement joins TRBV15 to TRBJ2-2; tentative D call: TRBD1 (6 bases). The CDR3 totals 15 residues. Trimming stripped 0 bases from V and 1 base from J, with 6 bases between. The V gene's germline CDR1 is LNHNV and CDR2 YYDKDF (reference sequence). The CDR3 bases are TGTGCCACCAGCAGAGACAGGGGGAACACCGGGGAGCTGTTTTTT. Its translation: CATSRDRGNTGELFF.

The gene calls are TRBV6-5 and TRBJ1-1; no definite D call. The germline CDR1 and CDR2 sequences are MNHEY and SVGAGI. CDR3 size: 13 residues. Trimming cost V 6 bases and J 4 bases, with 12 bases left between them. CDR3 nucleotide sequence: TGTGCCAGCAGATTAGTCCGCAGCACTGAAGCTTTCTTT. Encoded protein: CASRLVRSTEAFF.

The chain combines TRBV7-9 with TRBJ1-2, with a tentative D call TRBD1 (5 bases). V shed 1 base and J shed 4 bases, with 10 bases lying between them. Germline V gene data show CDR1 as SEHNR and CDR2 as FQNEAQ (reference sequence). This CDR3 region has 14 residues. The CDR3 region has the DNA TGTGCCAGCAGCTTAGAGTCGAGGGGCTATGGCTACACCTTC. It is translated as CASSLESRGYGYTF. Drawing the rest from reference TRBV7-9 and TRBJ1-2, the complete variable domain is DTGVSQNPRHKITKRGQNVTFRCDPISEHNRLYWYRQTLGQGPEFLTYFQNEAQLEKSRLLSDRFSAERPKGSFSTLEIQRTEQGDSAMYLCASSLESRGYGYTFGSGTRLTVV.

This sequence joins TRBV15 and TRBJ1-5; unclear D gene. The V end was cut by 5 bases, the J end by 0 bases, with 5 bases between. The CDR3 spans 13 residues. From germline, CDR1 is LNHNV and CDR2 YYDKDF (reference sequence). The DNA of the CDR3 is TGTGCCACCAGCGGGGATAGCAATCAGCCCCAGCATTTT. This gives the protein CATSGDSNQPQHF.

The chain links TRBV4-1 to TRBJ1-2, with D possibly being TRBD1 (5 bases). This CDR3 has 14 amino acids. Trimming removed 1 base from V and 5 bases from J, with 11 bases in between. Germline CDR1 MGHRA, CDR2 YSYEKL. CDR3 loop: CASSQALGDYGYTF. DNA for the CDR3: TGCGCCAGCAGCCAAGCCTTGGGGGATTATGGCTACACCTTC.

This chain connects TRBV9 to TRBJ1-2; 11 bases are shared with TRBD1. The CDR3 length is 15 residues. V lost 4 bases, J lost 4 bases, and 6 bases stayed unmatched. In germline, CDR1 is SGDLS, CDR2 YYNGEE. CDR3 loop: CASSSGQGASYGYTF. DNA of the CDR3: TGTGCCAGCAGCTCCGGACAGGGGGCATCCTATGGCTACACCTTC.

The CDR3 protein is CASSDQLTGTSDALGNEQFF. The CDR3 DNA is TGTGCCAGCAGCGACCAACTAACCGGGACTAGCGACGCCCTTGGGAATGAGCAGTTCTTC. The chain joins TRBV9 to TRBJ2-1, with TRBD2 matching 10 bases. The germline V gene has CDR1 SGDLS and CDR2 YYNGEE. V shed 3 bases and J 7 bases; nucleotides not matched to a gene: 22. CDR3 length: 20 residues.

This chain joins TRBV5-6 and TRBJ1-1, with 9 bases lining up with TRBD1. The V gene end was trimmed by 0 bases and the J gene end by 5 bases; junction bases not matched to a gene: 11. The CDR3 loop spans 17 amino acids. CDR1 is SGHDT, CDR2 YYEEEE, per germline. CDR3 nucleotide sequence: TGTGCCAGCAGCTTGGGGGGTTGGGACAGGGATGGGACTGAAGCTTTCTTT. Its translation is CASSLGGWDRDGTEAFF.

The chain links TRBV6-5 to TRBJ2-1; 8 nucleotides agree with TRBD1. The germline V gene encodes CDR1 MNHEY and CDR2 SVGAGI. The CDR3 runs to 14 residues. The CDR3 here is CATRGRSNYNEQFF. The CDR3 region has the DNA TGTGCAACCAGGGGGCGGTCTAACTACAATGAGCAGTTCTTC.

The genes are TRBV6-1 and TRBJ1-5, with D unresolved. Germline V gives CDR1 MNHNS, CDR2 SASEGT. V was trimmed by 2 bases and J by 1 base, leaving 15 bases between them. The CDR3 runs 17 residues. CDR3 nucleotides: TGTGCCAGCAGTGAATTGACCGCTTGGGCGAGCAATCAGCCCCAGCATTTT. Residues: CASSELTAWASNQPQHF.

This sequence joins TRBV6-4 and TRBJ1-2, with D tentatively TRBD1 (5 bases). V lost 2 bases and J 1 base, leaving 5 bases between the germline ends. This CDR3 comprises 13 residues. Germline-derived CDR1 and CDR2 are MRHNA and SNTAGT. CDR3 protein: CASSDDSNYGYTF. The CDR3 DNA reads as TGTGCCAGCAGTGACGACAGTAACTATGGCTACACCTTC.

The chain is built from TRBV30 and TRBJ1-2, with D maybe TRBD1 (6 bases). Trimming left V 3 bases short and J 8 bases short, with 13 bases between. The CDR3 contains 12 residues. Germline assignment: CDR1 GTSNPN and CDR2 SVGIG (reference sequence). The CDR3 is CAWRLNREGYTF. The CDR3 DNA sequence: TGTGCCTGGAGACTGAACAGGGAGGGCTACACCTTC.

The DNA for the CDR3 is TGCGCCAGCAGCTTGGAGTCCAGAGAGACCCAGTACTTC. Its translation: CASSLESRETQYF. The chain is built from TRBV5-1 and TRBJ2-5; D not resolved. The CDR3 spans 13 residues. Trimming pared 0 bases from V and 4 bases from J, leaving 7 bases between. The germline CDR1 and CDR2 sequences are SGHRS and YFSETQ.

This chain uses TRBV5-1 with TRBJ2-7, with D unresolved. Trimming removed 4 bases at V and 2 bases at J, with 10 bases between. CDR1 SGHRS and CDR2 YFSETQ come from the germline V gene. This CDR3 is 13 amino acids long. The CDR3 sequence is CASSPAAPYEQYF. CDR3 DNA: TGCGCCAGCAGCCCAGCTGCCCCCTACGAGCAGTACTTC.

This clone was recorded a few times. The V and J genes are TRBV5-4 and TRBJ1-2; D gene unclear. CDR1 is SGHNT, CDR2 YYREEE, per germline (reference sequence). Trimming removed 2 bases from V and 7 bases from J, with 21 bases in between. The length of the CDR3 is 16 residues. For the CDR3, the DNA is TGTGCCAGCAGCTTAGGTTTGACCGACGCCCTGGGTGGCTACACCTTC. Protein sequence: CASSLGLTDALGGYTF. The whole variable domain, remainder taken from reference TRBV5-4 and TRBJ1-2, is ETGVTQSPTHLIKTRGQQVTLRCSSQSGHNTVSWYQQALGQGPQFIFQYYREEENGRGNFPPRFSGLQFPNYSSELNVNALELDDSALYLCASSLGLTDALGGYTFGSGTRLTVV.